This T cell receptor (beta chain) was captured by sequencing in a study of blood T cells in healthy people across ages. Total RNA, at least 5 micrograms per sample, was extracted from PBMCs. Worth noting for this clonotype: Its target is not known.

Points from the study as a whole: More naive CD4+ cells and higher diversity were found in long-lived than in aged donors.

Germline V gene sequence: CDR1 KGHSH, CDR2 LQKENI. V was clipped by 8 bases and J by 3 bases; unmatched bases: 8. The length of the CDR3 is 15 residues. A sample-barcoded 5' primer and a J-beta primer mix were used in a second PCR of roughly 6 to 11 cycles. Researchers report that each sample yielded at least 2.5 million CDR3-containing paired-end reads. TCRdb passed the 5' RACE reads through MiXCR, listing each CDR3 protein once. The sample shows over 1,500,000 distinct CDR3 sequences, roughly 52% of them seen only once. What was sequenced was blood. This receptor was identified in a middle-aged woman in good health. The chain has TRBV18 and TRBJ2-1; TRBD2 matches at 9 bases. The CDR3 protein is CASTHGTSIYNEQFF. In nucleotides, the CDR3 is TGTGCCAGCACACACGGGACTAGCATCTACAATGAGCAGTTCTTC.